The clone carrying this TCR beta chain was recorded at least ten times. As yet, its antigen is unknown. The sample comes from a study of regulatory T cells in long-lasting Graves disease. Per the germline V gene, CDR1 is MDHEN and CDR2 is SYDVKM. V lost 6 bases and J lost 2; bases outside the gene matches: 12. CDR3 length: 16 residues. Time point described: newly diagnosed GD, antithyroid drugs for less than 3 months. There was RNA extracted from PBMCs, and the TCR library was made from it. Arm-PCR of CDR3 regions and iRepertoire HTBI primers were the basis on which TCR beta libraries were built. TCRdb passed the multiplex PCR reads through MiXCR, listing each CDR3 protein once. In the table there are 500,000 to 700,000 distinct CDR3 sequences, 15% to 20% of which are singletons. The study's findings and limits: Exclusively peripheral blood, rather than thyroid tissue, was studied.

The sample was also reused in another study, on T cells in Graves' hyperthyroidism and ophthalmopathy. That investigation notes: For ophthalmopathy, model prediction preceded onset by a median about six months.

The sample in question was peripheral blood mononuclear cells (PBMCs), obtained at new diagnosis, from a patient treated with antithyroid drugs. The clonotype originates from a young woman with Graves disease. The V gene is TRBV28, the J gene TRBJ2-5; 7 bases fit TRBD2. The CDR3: CASSQPAASGQETQYF. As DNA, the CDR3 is TGTGCCAGCAGCCAACCAGCGGCTAGCGGACAAGAGACCCAGTACTTC.